This T cell receptor (beta chain) stems from a study of shared clonotypes between healthy human individuals. Study-wide points: Non-shared clonotypes had lower generation probabilities than those shared by all four donors. The represented genetic and exposure-history diversity was limited by the small number of donors.

Per the authors' pipeline: ImmunoSEQ gave junction-only sequences without quality scores, so filtering differed. TCRdb's table, derived via immunoSEQ multiplex PCR, lists solely in-frame clones and lacks some. V, J and clone size reflect that table, while D and trimming were determined from the DNA. This table has 2 million to 2.5 million clones, around 95% appearing once. V lost 3 bases to trimming and J lost 6 bases, with 10 bases between them. Germline lookup yields CDR1 SGHRS and CDR2 YFSETQ. This CDR3 has 12 residues. Details on this clone: Antigen specificity is unknown.

The sequenced sample was naive CD4+ T cells sorted from blood. Subset of the sample: CD45RA+ positively selected. The chain couples TRBV5-1 to TRBJ2-7; a weak D match, TRBD2 (6 bases). The TCR was taken from a man between 18 and 35 years old in good health. This chain's CDR3 is CASSWGESEQYF. CDR3 in DNA: TGCGCCAGCAGCTGGGGGGAGAGCGAGCAGTACTTC.